This T cell receptor (beta chain) was sequenced for a study of blood T cell repertoires in COVID-19. The sample holds one count of this clone. The CDR3 is 13 amino acids. CDR1 is LNHDA, CDR2 SQIVND, per germline (reference sequence). V dropped 6 bases and J dropped 0 bases, with 9 bases sitting between them. Clones were read by immunoSEQ multiplex PCR, and TCRdb kept only the in-frame ones, dropping some. The sample holds 280,000 or so clones, over 75% seen once. Participant-reported clinical history was the basis for cohort assignment. This receptor was taken from a man younger than 45 who had recovered from COVID-19. The chain recombines TRBV19 with TRBJ2-7, with a possible D match to TRBD2 (6 bases). Sequenced: PBMCs or T cells enriched from blood (not recorded which). The CDR3 protein is CASRSGSSYEQYF. The CDR3 bases are TGTGCCAGTAGGTCCGGGAGCTCCTACGAGCAGTACTTC.